This entry concerns a single T cell receptor beta chain. The antigen is unknown. The data were obtained in a study of T cell responses to AZD1222 COVID-19 vaccine. Study-wide points: White British ancestry dominated among donors, who included more females, and clonal diversity was possibly underestimated. At baseline, seropositivity was found in only six or seven AZD1222 recipients. Unmutated variant regions are reportedly targeted by nearly half of spike-specific TCRs.

Trimming took 7 bases from V and 2 from J, leaving 8 bases between them. The CDR3 length is 13 residues. Germline values: CDR1 LNHDA, CDR2 SQIVND (reference sequence). Clones were read by immunoSEQ multiplex PCR, and TCRdb kept only the in-frame ones, dropping some. The table shows 130,000 to 150,000 clones, with about 93% occurring only once. Material: peripheral blood, obtained on day 0 of AZD1222 vaccination. The rearrangement links TRBV19 to TRBJ2-2, with D unclear. This receptor was taken from an adult in good health. The CDR3 sequence is CASIRLNTGELFF. As DNA, the CDR3 is TGTGCCAGTATCAGGCTAAACACCGGGGAGCTGTTTTTT.